These 31 T cell receptor beta chains originate from one sample sequenced in a study of cytomegalovirus exposure and HLA in healthy donors. This PCR relied on a set of 60 Vbeta primers and 13 Jbeta primers. This table comes from immunoSEQ multiplex PCR, and its TCRdb copy is limited to in-frame clones, with some not included. The table has some 130,000 clones, about 10% seen once. Input material: PBMCs. The origin of the receptors is a woman in her thirties or forties in good health and CMV-seropositive.

This clone was observed a handful of times. The V call is TRBV2, the J call TRBJ2-7, with D maybe TRBD1 (6 bases). The V end was cut by 6 bases, the J end by 1 base, with 16 bases between. CDR1 is SNHLY and CDR2 is FYNNEI in the germline V gene. This CDR3 region has 15 residues. CDR3 residues: CASRKPNRVSYEQYF. DNA of the CDR3: TGTGCCAGCAGGAAACCAAACAGGGTGTCCTACGAGCAGTACTTC.

V gene TRBV27 combines with J gene TRBJ2-3, with D perhaps matching TRBD2 (6 bases). The germline gives CDR1 MNHEY, CDR2 SMNVEV (reference sequence). V shed 4 bases and J shed 5 bases, with 19 bases lying between them. The CDR3 length is 16 residues. Here the CDR3 reads CASSSPTSPPQDTQYF. CDR3 bases: TGTGCCAGCAGTTCCCCGACTAGTCCTCCTCAAGATACGCAGTATTTT.

This clone occurred a few times. The chain combines TRBV6-1 with TRBJ1-3; D call uncertain. V was shortened by 1 base and J by 0 bases, with 7 bases between the two germline ends. The CDR3 is made up of 15 amino acids. CDR1 is MNHNS and CDR2 is SASEGT in the germline V gene. The DNA for the CDR3 is TGTGCCAGCAGTGAAGGAGTTTTCTCTGGAAACACCATATATTTT. Protein: CASSEGVFSGNTIYF.

There are a few counts of this clone. The rearrangement joins TRBV11-3 to TRBJ2-5; D unresolved. From germline, CDR1 is SGHNT and CDR2 YENEEA. Trimming took off 0 bases at V and 7 bases at J, with 12 bases between the two ends. The CDR3 runs to 14 residues. The CDR3 loop reads CASSLDPTDGTQYF. For the CDR3, the DNA is TGTGCCAGCAGCTTAGACCCCACAGATGGGACCCAGTACTTC.

This clone was observed a few times. The chain has TRBV21-1 and TRBJ1-1; the tabulated D call, TRBD1, remains unverified against the DNA. TRBV21-1 is a known pseudogene. This CDR3 is built from 17 residues. CDR3 nucleotides: TGTGCCAGCAGCGTGGAAAGGACAGTCCCGATGAACACTGAAGCTTTCTTT. Translating it yields CASSVERTVPMNTEAFF.

This chain uses TRBV5-1 with TRBJ2-7, with 12 positions matching TRBD2. The junction had 7 bases not matched to a gene; V was cut back by 4 bases and J by 2 bases. The CDR3 contains 16 residues. The germline CDR1 and CDR2 sequences are SGHRS and YFSETQ. DNA for the CDR3: TGCGCCAGCAGCGTGTCCGCTAGCGGGGGGGCCTACGAGCAGTACTTC. Translating gives CASSVSASGGAYEQYF.

This chain joins TRBV28 and TRBJ1-1, with D tentatively TRBD1 (5 bases). There are 10 residues in the CDR3. Trimming shortened V by 10 bases and J by 8 bases, and 11 bases separated the two germline ends. Germline-derived CDR1 and CDR2 are MDHEN and SYDVKM. The CDR3 sequence: CATGGIEAFF. The CDR3 coding sequence is TGTGCCACCGGGGGGATAGAAGCTTTCTTT.

This clone was detected a few times. V usage is TRBV21-1 and J usage is TRBJ2-7; TRBD1, the D gene given by the table, was not confirmed from the DNA. TRBV21-1 is a pseudogene locus. This CDR3 has 15 amino acids. The CDR3 DNA reads as TGTGCCAGCAGGGGGACAGACGACCTCTCCTACGAGCAGTACTTC. It translates to CASRGTDDLSYEQYF.

This clone was picked up a small number of times. The rearrangement uses TRBV23-1 and TRBJ1-5, with D possibly matching TRBD1 (6 bases). TRBV23-1 is an ORF, and what it does is uncertain. V was cut by 0 bases and J by 5 bases, with 29 bases left in between. The length of the CDR3 is 21 residues. CDR3 protein: CASSQSVKGWVQGKGHQPQHF. The CDR3 DNA reads TGCGCCAGCAGTCAATCGGTAAAGGGTTGGGTCCAGGGGAAGGGCCATCAGCCCCAGCATTTT.

This rearrangement joins TRBV2 to TRBJ2-2; the D gene is possibly TRBD2 (6 bases). The germline V gene has CDR1 SNHLY and CDR2 FYNNEI. The ends were cut back, 8 bases at V and 7 bases at J, with 17 bases in the middle. CDR3 length: 14 residues. For the CDR3, the DNA is TGTGCCAGCGTGCAGGGCAGGGAGGTCGGGGAGCTGTTTTTT. Its protein product is CASVQGREVGELFF.

This clone has a handful of counts. The chain recombines TRBV7-2 with TRBJ2-2; 8 bases match TRBD1. Germline trimming cut 2 bases from V and 0 bases from J; bases unmatched to any gene: 2. The CDR3 sequence is 16 residues long. CDR1 and CDR2 from the germline V gene are SGHTA and FQGNSA. The CDR3 loop is CASSLQDRANTGELFF. The CDR3 DNA reads TGTGCCAGCAGCTTACAGGACAGGGCGAACACCGGGGAGCTGTTTTTT. The variable domain in full, with the rest retrieved from reference TRBV7-2 and TRBJ2-2, is GAGVSQSPSNKVTEKGKDVELRCDPISGHTALYWYRQSLGQGLEFLIYFQGNSAPDKSGLPSDRFSAERTGGSVSTLTIQRTQQEDSAVYLCASSLQDRANTGELFFGEGSRLTVL.

The sample holds a few counts of this clone. The J gene is TRBJ1-1, the V gene TRBV4-1; TRBD1 aligns across 8 bases. Trimming cost V 1 base and J 0 bases; bases outside gene matches: 7. CDR1 MGHRA and CDR2 YSYEKL come from the germline V gene. The length of the CDR3 is 17 residues. In DNA, the CDR3 is TGCGCCAGCAGCCAAGGGGTCCAGGGGGCCATGAACACTGAAGCTTTCTTT. It is translated as CASSQGVQGAMNTEAFF.

This clone was seen at least ten times. The CDR3 coding sequence is TGCGCCAGCAGCTTGGCCGGTGGAGCCACAGATACGCAGTATTTT. Its translation is CASSLAGGATDTQYF. V usage is TRBV5-1 and J usage is TRBJ2-3; D gene uncertain. CDR1 is SGHRS, CDR2 YFSETQ, per germline. CDR3 length equals 15 residues. V lost 0 bases to trimming and J lost 2 bases, with 10 bases between them.

This clone came up a few times. The chain is built from TRBV4-1 and TRBJ2-5, with 9 bases matching TRBD2. Germline V gives CDR1 MGHRA, CDR2 YSYEKL. This CDR3 is 17 amino acids long. Germline trimming cut 0 bases from V and 4 bases from J; bases unmatched to any gene: 9. CDR3 in DNA: TGCGCCAGCAGCCAAGATGGGGCGGGGGGGCCGGGAGAGACCCAGTACTTC. It yields the protein CASSQDGAGGPGETQYF.

The rearrangement joins TRBV2 to TRBJ1-4; 11 bases fit TRBD1. The CDR3 totals 15 residues. The germline V gene encodes CDR1 SNHLY and CDR2 FYNNEI. Here the CDR3 DNA reads TGTGTTTCCTCCTCGGACAGGGGGCGAGGGGAAAAACTGTTTTTT. Protein sequence: CVSSSDRGRGEKLFF.

Worth noting for this clone: The same CDR3 arises from other DNA sequences in this sample as well. The chain recombines TRBV6-1 with TRBJ2-2, with D tentatively TRBD2 (5 bases). Germline CDR1 and CDR2: MNHNS and SASEGT. The V end lost 4 bases, the J end lost 7 bases, and 7 bases lay between the germline ends. This CDR3 is 12 amino acids long. CDR3 amino acids: CASSARGGELFF. CDR3 DNA sequence: TGTGCCAGCAGTGCTCGGGGCGGGGAGCTGTTTTTT.

In its sample, this clone was seen a few times. The chain combines TRBV4-1 with TRBJ2-6, with 7 positions matching TRBD2. J lost 2 bases, V lost 3 bases, and 10 bases had no gene match. CDR1 and CDR2 from the germline V gene are MGHRA and YSYEKL. The CDR3 runs to 18 residues. CDR3 sequence: CASSQDGGRGAGANVLTF. The CDR3 nucleotides are TGCGCCAGCAGCCAGGACGGAGGTCGGGGGGCTGGGGCCAACGTCCTGACTTTC.

This chain connects TRBV18 to TRBJ2-7, with D perhaps TRBD1 (6 bases). CDR1 and CDR2 (germline): KGHSH, LQKENI. CDR3 size: 14 residues. With 2 bases removed from V and 1 base from J, the gap between germline ends came to 9 bases. The DNA of the CDR3 is TGTGCCAGCTCACCAGGGGGCGCGTCCTACGAGCAGTACTTC. Its translation is CASSPGGASYEQYF.

The chain is built from TRBV6-5 and TRBJ2-7; no clear D. V lost 7 bases and J 0 bases, leaving 13 bases between the germline ends. Germline-derived CDR1 and CDR2 are MNHEY and SVGAGI. The CDR3 runs 14 residues. The CDR3 nucleotides read TGTGCCAGCATCTTGGGCCGAGCCTCCTACGAGCAGTACTTC. Residues: CASILGRASYEQYF.

This clone was seen only a few times. The rearrangement uses TRBV15 and TRBJ2-2, with D unresolved. The V and J ends lost 0 bases and 7 bases respectively, with 6 bases between them. There are 13 residues in the CDR3. Per the germline V gene, CDR1 is LNHNV and CDR2 is YYDKDF (reference sequence). In nucleotides, the CDR3 is TGTGCCACCAGCAGAGATCCCGGCGGGGAGCTGTTTTTT. It specifies CATSRDPGGELFF.

This clone has only a few counts. The CDR3 coding sequence is TGTGCCAGTAGTATGGGGGGGAGCTCTGGAAACACCATATATTTT. Amino acid sequence: CASSMGGSSGNTIYF. V is TRBV19 and J is TRBJ1-3; D possibly corresponds to TRBD1 (5 bases). Germline CDR1 LNHDA, CDR2 SQIVND (reference sequence). Trimming cost V 3 bases and J 0 bases, with 9 bases left between them. CDR3 length: 15 residues.

The V and J genes are TRBV6-5 and TRBJ1-1; D gene unclear. The germline CDR1 and CDR2 sequences are MNHEY and SVGAGI. With 6 bases removed from V and 11 bases from J, the gap between germline ends came to 16 bases. The CDR3 is 12 residues long. CDR3 loop: CASRTGMGRAFF. As DNA, the CDR3 is TGTGCCAGCAGAACCGGGATGGGCAGGGCTTTCTTT.

This rearrangement joins TRBV5-1 to TRBJ2-7, with D perhaps TRBD2 (6 bases). Germline V gene data show CDR1 as SGHRS and CDR2 as YFSETQ. Trimming pared 4 bases from V and 3 bases from J, leaving 17 bases between. The CDR3 is 15 residues long. Here the CDR3 reads CASSDKEGLNYEQYF. As DNA, the CDR3 is TGCGCCAGCAGCGATAAGGAGGGGCTGAACTACGAGCAGTACTTC.

This clone was found a few times. The CDR3 coding sequence is TGTGCCAGTAGAAAAAGTCCCACGGAGGAAGCTTTCTTT. Translating gives CASRKSPTEEAFF. V is TRBV2 and J is TRBJ1-1; D call uncertain. The CDR3 runs to 13 residues. CDR1 is SNHLY and CDR2 is FYNNEI in the germline V gene. V lost 9 bases and J lost 8, with 19 bases in between.

This clone came up a few times. The chain uses TRBV9 and TRBJ1-6; 8 bases fit TRBD1. The ends lost 4 bases at V and 8 bases at J; junction bases unmatched: 5. Looked up from germline, CDR1 is SGDLS and CDR2 is YYNGEE. The CDR3 spans 14 residues. The CDR3 here is CASSIQTGDSPLHF. CDR3 nucleotides: TGTGCCAGCAGCATTCAGACAGGGGATTCACCCCTCCACTTT.

This clone was seen a handful of times. The chain joins TRBV2 to TRBJ2-7; D possibly corresponds to TRBD2 (7 bases). This CDR3 is built from 15 residues. V lost 1 base and J 4 bases, leaving 14 bases between the germline ends. Looked up from germline, CDR1 is SNHLY and CDR2 is FYNNEI. CDR3 sequence reads: CASSEGRGGGYEQYF. The CDR3 DNA follows: TGTGCCAGCAGTGAAGGGAGGGGGGGAGGATACGAGCAGTACTTC.

A few counts support this clone. V gene TRBV7-9 combines with J gene TRBJ2-3; 9 bases agree with TRBD2. Per germline, CDR1 SEHNR and CDR2 FQNEAQ (reference sequence). This CDR3 region has 15 residues. V dropped 0 bases and J dropped 5; count of bases not matched to a gene: 3. The CDR3 loop reads CASSLALAGRDTQYF. The CDR3 coding sequence is TGTGCCAGCAGCTTAGCGCTAGCGGGGCGAGATACGCAGTATTTT.

The chain carries TRBV5-4 and TRBJ2-2; 8 bases are shared with TRBD2. Per the germline V gene, CDR1 is SGHNT and CDR2 is YYREEE (reference sequence). The CDR3 consists of 17 residues. Trimming at V came to 4 bases and at J to 0 bases, leaving 8 bases not matched to a gene. CDR3 residues: CASSPGQRGTNTGELFF. The CDR3 DNA follows: TGTGCCAGCAGCCCTGGGCAGCGGGGGACGAACACCGGGGAGCTGTTTTTT.

The V call is TRBV9, the J call TRBJ2-5, with D maybe TRBD1 (5 bases). CDR1 is SGDLS and CDR2 is YYNGEE in the germline V gene. Trimming removed 2 bases at V and 3 bases at J, with 11 bases between. This CDR3 spans 14 amino acids. CDR3 coding DNA: TGTGCCAGCAGCGTTGCAGGGATGAAAGAGACCCAGTACTTC. Translated: CASSVAGMKETQYF.

This clone was counted between two and nine times. The chain is built from TRBV15 and TRBJ2-7; TRBD2 matches at 8 bases. CDR1 LNHNV and CDR2 YYDKDF come from the germline V gene (reference sequence). The CDR3 loop spans 16 amino acids. Germline trimming cut 0 bases from V and 4 bases from J; bases unmatched to any gene: 8. The CDR3 DNA is TGTGCCACCAGCAGAGATATCCTAGCGGGTGGTTACGAGCAGTACTTC. It yields the protein CATSRDILAGGYEQYF.

This clone has just a few counts. The V gene is TRBV7-2, the J gene TRBJ1-3, with 7 bases fitting TRBD1. The germline V gene has CDR1 SGHTA and CDR2 FQGNSA. This CDR3 contains 14 residues. The V gene end was trimmed by 5 bases and the J gene end by 3 bases; junction bases not matched to a gene: 4. The CDR3 sequence is CASSPDRLGNTIYF. As DNA, the CDR3 is TGTGCCAGCAGCCCGGACAGGCTTGGAAACACCATATATTTT.